This T cell receptor beta chain was identified in a study of cytomegalovirus exposure and HLA in healthy donors (dated by TCRdb to about 2017). Regarding the complete study: An earlier analysis of fewer than 750 of the donors reported 276 Gb of sequence data and 100 million to 120 million unique TCR beta sequences obtained from around 180 million T cells. An early release that covered about 600 HLA-typed donors contained approximately 290 gigabases of sequencing data and about 84 million unique TCR sequences. Of the roughly 400 genotyped donors, 65% to 90% were placed in the genetic ancestry cluster associated with self-reported Caucasian donors. The aim of the study was to test whether cataloging public T cell receptors could identify signatures of past pathogen exposure. The study used immunosequencing to profile the T cell repertoires of 666 subjects and linked those repertoires to cytomegalovirus serostatus. Along with the approximately 700-subject first cohort, a separate validation cohort of 120 different subjects was used. To predict cytomegalovirus infection status, the study brought together high-throughput TCR immunosequencing, statistical association of individual TCRs with disease status, and machine learning. A later analysis re-examined previously published TCR beta repertoires from around 670 donors and added high-resolution HLA genotyping to investigate patterns of TCR occurrence. The later analysis used no new phenotypic data to find candidate immune exposures, relying instead on TCR beta sequences and their occurrence across donors. An earlier analysis of 587 of the donors used high-throughput TCR beta sequencing to judge whether each TCR beta V gene segment behaved as functional or pseudogenic. Donor age, sex, ethnicity and CMV serostatus were compiled alongside the repertoire data. A later genetic analysis took genome-wide SNP genotypes for about 55% of the 666 donors and used that subset as a discovery cohort. All discovery cohort repertoires had been generated using a single sequencing platform. HLA typing covered class I and class II loci at four-digit resolution. The number of typed donors differed by locus: about 620-630 for A, B, C, DRB1 and DQB1; 522 for DQA1; some 610 for DPA1; and about 470 for DPB1. About five DR-DQ haplotypes were handled as single units for association and clustering because linkage in the cohort was strong. On average, approximately 250,000 unique TCR beta nucleotide sequences were sequenced per donor among 398 genotyped donors of the cohort, with roughly 18% of those sequences being non-productive. Beyond this particular receptor, the publication reports: The authors suggested that the approach could potentially be extended to other disease states and immunological phenotypes. In a later analysis, the rate of TCR association differed among HLA loci, with DRB1 alleles having the most associated TCRs and HLA-C alleles having the fewest. Because counts were too low, about 18 rarely observed V segments, including chromosome 9 orphons, were excluded from the earlier analysis of 587 of the donors. The study listed 164 TCR beta chains as associated with cytomegalovirus. When HLA alleles, especially DR and DQ, strongly co-occurred, TCR associations were difficult to assign to individual alleles. Linkage disequilibrium might explain the correlated functional status among segregating V segments, but an unknown experimental factor could not be excluded. Across donors, most TCR sequences were observed very rarely, whereas some public TCRs were present in many individuals. Some IMGT-functional V segments, including TRBV6-2 and TRBV6-3, could not be told apart with the 87-base-pair reads, so those segments were excluded. A few of the identified cytomegalovirus-associated TCR beta chains were confirmed in vitro to be specific for cytomegalovirus antigens. Roughly uniform sequencing depth across donors was assumed in presence/absence analyses, although this assumption may not hold. In a later analysis, HLA-associated TCR beta chains showed more clonal expansion and lower generation probabilities than non-associated chains that were equally common. In a later analysis, over 15,000 TCR beta sequences were associated with specific HLA alleles at a false discovery rate of 0.05. A later analysis found that most CMV-associated TCR beta chains appeared HLA-restricted, with HLA associations seemingly driven largely by CMV exposure. Cytomegalovirus status was reported to be diagnosed by the classifier with high specificity and sensitivity in both the original and validation cohorts. A later genetic analysis reported fewer N-insertions in productive TCRs among donors in an Asian-associated ancestry cluster than the roughly 640-donor mean. In a later genetic analysis, a missense DCLRE1C variant was associated with V-gene and J-gene trimming of TCR beta chains, and the association was replicated in an independent cohort. The sequencing pipeline was judged likely to have produced a cluster of highly shared sequence variants as a technical artifact. A later analysis reported that several top co-occurrence clusters appeared linked to parvovirus B19, influenza, CMV and Epstein-Barr virus. The only immune exposure information available for the cohort was CMV serostatus. A further reported finding was that TCR beta sequences accurately predicted the HLA-A and HLA-B alleles for most subjects in the first cohort. In this cohort, only TCR beta chains were sequenced, and detectable features were limited by the absence of alpha or paired-chain data. Because HLA typing was missing for some donors at each locus, association tests included only the typed subset. An earlier analysis of roughly 570 of the donors showed that most TCR beta V segments appeared in productive rearrangements either about 90% or about 30% of the time, which broadly matched IMGT annotations.

Library preparation employed the immunoSEQ multiplex PCR assay. For the multiplex PCR, a mixture combining 60 forward primers for TCR Vbeta segments and 13 reverse primers for TCR Jbeta segments was used. Amplification of the CDR3 region of rearranged TCR beta genes was performed with a multiplex PCR assay on genomic DNA. On the Illumina HiSeq System, the amplified TCR beta libraries were sequenced as 87-base-pair reads. The study's processing was this. A later analysis tallied some 79 million unique TCR beta chains across the approximately 670 repertoires, and approximately 12 million of those chains were shared by two or more donors. Raw reads were error-corrected and collapsed into unique sequences with a nearest-neighbor algorithm that merged closely related sequences to remove PCR and sequencing errors. V, D and J gene segments were assigned by aligning CDR3 sequences to IMGT reference sequences. For a sequence to be retained, a match of at least six nucleotides was required to both a V gene segment and a J gene segment. A rearrangement counted as productive if the CDR3 had no stop codons and remained in frame with V and J, and every other rearrangement counted as non-productive. Following IMGT convention, CDR3 was defined as the stretch from the second conserved V-encoded cysteine to the conserved J-encoded phenylalanine. Sequences without an unambiguous match to a single V gene segment were excluded from the earlier analysis of approximately 600 of the donors. In an earlier analysis of 587 of the donors, a V segment was called functional when productive rearrangements were above 56.7%, and segregating when the standard deviation between donors exceeded 5%. To diagnose cytomegalovirus status from the catalog of TCR beta chain sequences, a statistical classification framework was built. In a later analysis, V and J genes were assigned by comparing TCR nucleotide sequences against IMGT/GENE-DB human TR gene sequences. A later analysis assigned CDR3 sequences and most-parsimonious VDJ recombination scenarios with the TCRdist pipeline. In a later analysis, each TCR beta chain was defined by its CDR3 amino acid sequence together with its V-gene family, and reads lacking a unique V-gene family were excluded. As a way to deal with suspected cross-contamination and a sequencing artifact, a later analysis dropped roughly 600 nucleotide sequences that were highly shared and had low generation probability. In a later analysis, a clonal expansion index for each public chain was calculated from normalized within-repertoire ranks of inferred template counts. In a later analysis, generation probabilities were computed using a VDJ recombination model fitted to out-of-frame rearrangements, and the results were checked against IGoR. In a later analysis, TCR-TCR, TCR-HLA and TCR-CMV co-occurrence was scored with hypergeometric tests, and a repertoire-size bias correction was applied to TCR pairs. False discovery rates were estimated in a later analysis by permuting HLA or CMV assignments 20 times. In a later analysis, co-occurring TCRs were grouped using DBSCAN, with TCRdist sequence similarity added in when clustering inside HLA-allele-positive subsets. Repertoires with fewer than 30,000 or more than 120,000 public chains were left out of co-occurrence clustering, as were several repertoires with anomalous nucleotide sharing. This is the immuneACCESS table as TCRdb keeps it, with only in-frame sequences that have V and J called. A part of the clones is gone; compared with another copy, unresolved V genes explain less than half, and the rest is unexplained. V and J calls and clone size are given by that table; D and trimming were obtained from the DNA. In all, the sample holds around 150,000 clones, and more than 75% of those were seen once. The ten largest clones take up 1.5% of the sample.

The cohort was made up of roughly 670 healthy bone marrow donors. At the time of sampling, every cohort member was nominally healthy, though immune exposures that went unrecorded were likely present. The donor was CMV seropositive and belonged to the group of more than 250 seropositive cohort members. A peripheral blood sample was collected from each donor, and TCR beta sequencing was performed on peripheral blood mononuclear cells. The Qiagen DNeasy Blood Extraction Kit was used to extract genomic DNA from the blood cell samples. From cysteine to phenylalanine, the CDR3 is 17 amino acids long. Here the CDR3 DNA is all that survives: 51 bases in frame from base 1. CDR1 MNHEY and CDR2 SMNVEV were looked up in the germline V gene (reference sequence). V lost 4 bases and J lost 1 base, and the count of bases not matched to a germline gene is 10. A note on this clone: The clone's antigen remains unknown. No base qualities exist here, and no much larger clone lies one base off it.

The receptor was derived from a girl aged 10 to 17 in good health and CMV-seropositive. The chain joins TRBV27 to TRBJ2-3, with 8 central nucleotides matching TRBD1. The material sequenced was PBMCs. The sequenced DNA: TGTGCCAGCAGTTCCCGGCTTGGCAGGGGGCGCACAGATACGCAGTATTTT. It specifies CASSSRLGRGRTDTQYF.